The clone carrying this TCR beta chain has more than one count but fewer than ten. Its target is unknown. MiXCR, run by TCRdb on the RT-PCR reads, gives a single entry per CDR3 protein. The sample shows 150,000 to 200,000 distinct CDR3 sequences, 11% of them seen only once. This sample stems from a study of response to subunit inactivated influenza vaccine. General study findings and limits: Authors suggested each seasonal flu vaccination may recruit only limited numbers of new T cells.

This clonotype was sampled from a man over 45 who received an inactivated influenza vaccine. The sequencing here drew on non-naive T cells sorted from PBMCs, taken roughly 48 days after vaccination.

The CDR3 DNA is TGCAGTGCTTTTGACGGGACGACCTACAATGAGCAGTTCTTC. Its translation is CSAFDGTTYNEQFF. The chain joins TRBV20-1 to TRBJ2-1; either TRBD1 or TRBD2 may fit D (5 bases each). In germline, CDR1 is DFQATT, CDR2 SNEGSKA (reference sequence). The CDR3 has 14 amino acids. Between the trimmed V and J ends, which lost 5 bases and 2 bases, there was a span of 13 bases.